This T cell receptor beta chain was recorded in a study of vaccination effects on CD4 cells after COVID-19. The study's findings and limits: Relatively few convalescent patients took part in the study, which had no early post-infection timepoints.

Profiled with immunoSEQ multiplex PCR; TCRdb holds only in-frame clones, not every one. In the table there are more than 35,000 clones, 55% to 80% of which are singletons. The germline CDR1 and CDR2 sequences are SGHRS and YFSETQ. The V end was cut by 4 bases, the J end by 3 bases, with 20 bases between. The CDR3 spans 16 residues. Subsequent to a culture period of 10 days, CD4+ T cells were isolated. As to this clone: Its specificity is not known.

The TCR comes from a human donor who received a COVID-19 vaccine. The sample in question was CD4+ T cells from PBMCs cultured without peptide, obtained before COVID-19 vaccination. The gene calls are TRBV5-1 and TRBJ2-7; no definite D call. CDR3 in DNA: TGCGCCAGCAGCCTATTTACTGGGGTACTTGACTACGAGCAGTACTTC. Translated, it gives CASSLFTGVLDYEQYF.